One sample yielded the 30 T cell receptor beta chains listed below, sequenced in a study of CD8 T cells in Susac syndrome. The authors reverse transcribed roughly 0.5 to 1 ug RNA with random hexamers. From the immunoSEQ multiplex PCR reads, TCRdb called clonotypes with MiXCR, one entry per CDR3 protein. The repertoire holds under 250,000 distinct CDR3 sequences, with about 94% as singletons. Sequenced: CD4+ T cells from PBMCs. The receptors originated from a human donor with Susac syndrome.

The V call is TRBV30, the J call TRBJ1-2, with TRBD1 as a possible D gene (6 bases). CDR3 length: 14 residues. Trimming took 3 bases from V and 4 from J, leaving 15 bases between them. Germline values: CDR1 GTSNPN, CDR2 SVGIG (reference sequence). The CDR3 spells CAWRQYTGIYGYTF. The CDR3 DNA is TGTGCCTGGAGACAATATACAGGGATCTATGGCTACACCTTC.

This chain uses TRBV20-1 with TRBJ1-2; no clear D. From germline, CDR1 is DFQATT and CDR2 SNEGSKA (reference sequence). V lost 5 bases and J lost 1, with 8 bases in between. This CDR3 comprises 12 residues. This CDR3 reads CSAPRDNYGYTF. In nucleotides, the CDR3 is TGCAGTGCTCCCCGGGATAACTATGGCTACACCTTC.

This chain connects TRBV3-1 to TRBJ2-7, with 7 bases that match TRBD1. The length of the CDR3 is 15 residues. Germline V lookup: CDR1 LGHDT, CDR2 YNNKEL (reference sequence). With 4 bases clipped from V and 3 bases from J, the junction kept 9 bases outside the gene matches. The CDR3 DNA follows: TGTGCCAGCAGCCCCGCCGGGACAGAGAACTACGAGCAGTACTTC. Translating it yields CASSPAGTENYEQYF.

The rearrangement joins TRBV30 to TRBJ1-1; D is undetermined. The CDR3 covers 16 residues. Trimming pared 0 bases from V and 0 bases from J, leaving 14 bases between. Germline-derived CDR1 and CDR2 are GTSNPN and SVGIG (reference sequence). As DNA, the CDR3 is TGTGCCTGGAGTGTACCCAAGACTGACATGAACACTGAAGCTTTCTTT. Encoded protein: CAWSVPKTDMNTEAFF.

The genes are TRBV28 and TRBJ2-5; D possibly corresponds to TRBD1 (6 bases). The CDR3 runs to 12 residues. Per the germline V gene, CDR1 is MDHEN and CDR2 is SYDVKM. V lost 5 bases, J lost 5 bases, and 9 bases lay in between. CDR3 in amino acids: CASSDRLETQYF. The CDR3 DNA reads as TGTGCCAGCAGTGACAGGTTGGAGACCCAGTACTTC.

The J gene is TRBJ1-2, the V gene TRBV2; TRBD1 might be the D (5 bases). From germline, CDR1 is SNHLY and CDR2 FYNNEI. V dropped 3 bases and J dropped 2 bases, with 13 bases sitting between them. The CDR3 loop spans 15 amino acids. The CDR3 DNA follows: TGTGCCAGCAGTGATATAGGGCAGGGAAACTATGGCTACACCTTC. Translated, it gives CASSDIGQGNYGYTF.

V and J are TRBV12-3 or TRBV12-4 and TRBJ2-2; 7 bases match TRBD1. V was clipped by 3 bases and J by 6 bases; unmatched bases: 10. This CDR3 has 16 amino acids. CDR3 region: CASSFGQGVIPGELFF. Written as DNA, the CDR3 is TGTGCCAGCAGTTTCGGGCAGGGGGTAATTCCCGGGGAGCTGTTTTTT.

This sequence joins TRBV30 and TRBJ1-2, with no clear D. The CDR3 spans 14 residues. The V gene lost 0 bases and the J gene lost 3 bases, with 11 bases spanning the gap. Germline lookup yields CDR1 GTSNPN and CDR2 SVGIG (reference sequence). CDR3: CAWSVHRFDYGYTF. CDR3 in DNA: TGTGCCTGGAGTGTACACAGATTTGACTATGGCTACACCTTC.

The chain has TRBV14 and TRBJ1-6; 7 bases agree with TRBD1. Germline-derived CDR1 and CDR2 are SGHDN and FVKESK. With V trimmed by 0 bases and J by 9 bases, 14 bases remained unmatched. The CDR3 runs 18 residues. The CDR3 sequence is CASSQEGPGTAIFSPLHF. The DNA of the CDR3 is TGTGCCAGCAGCCAAGAAGGCCCCGGGACAGCGATCTTTTCACCCCTCCACTTT.

This clonotype came up once. The J gene is TRBJ2-1, the V gene TRBV5-6; D not resolved. V lost 4 bases, J lost 0 bases, and 11 bases lay in between. The CDR3 has 15 residues. The germline gives CDR1 SGHDT, CDR2 YYEEEE. This CDR3 is CASSRRVSSYNEQFF. CDR3 sequence (DNA): TGTGCCAGCAGCCGACGGGTGAGCTCCTACAATGAGCAGTTCTTC.

This chain connects TRBV12-3 or TRBV12-4 to TRBJ1-1; D is unresolved. The CDR3 covers 15 residues. Trimming removed 4 bases at V and 4 bases at J, with 16 bases between. In nucleotides, the CDR3 is TGTGCCAGCAGTTCTATTATCCGGGTGGGCACTGAAGCTTTCTTT. As protein: CASSSIIRVGTEAFF.

V gene TRBV5-4 combines with J gene TRBJ1-2; 9 positions match TRBD1. CDR1 and CDR2 from the germline V gene are SGHNT and YYREEE (reference sequence). The CDR3 has 15 amino acids. Losses at the gene ends were 4 bases for V and 4 bases for J; bases not matched to a gene: 8. The CDR3 protein is CASSEGQGATYGYTF. The DNA of the CDR3 is TGTGCCAGCAGCGAGGGACAGGGAGCTACCTATGGCTACACCTTC.

The rearrangement uses TRBV30 and TRBJ1-5; tentatively, D is TRBD1 (5 bases). This CDR3 is built from 14 residues. The V end was cut by 0 bases, the J end by 5 bases, with 11 bases between. Germline V gene lookup returns CDR1 GTSNPN and CDR2 SVGIG (reference sequence). Here the CDR3 DNA reads TGTGCCTGGAGTGTACTGGGGGGGGATCAGCCCCAGCATTTT. It encodes CAWSVLGGDQPQHF.

V usage is TRBV7-2 and J usage is TRBJ2-3, with TRBD2 identical over 7 bases. The CDR3 spans 16 residues. The trim removed 2 bases at V and 4 bases at J, leaving 9 bases unmatched. The V gene's germline CDR1 is SGHTA and CDR2 FQGNSA. The CDR3 DNA sequence: TGTGCCAGCAGCTTACGGCAGCGGGGTGAGGCAGATACGCAGTATTTT. Encoded protein: CASSLRQRGEADTQYF.

The CDR3 here is CASSLVSGSDNTEAFF. In nucleotides, the CDR3 is TGTGCCAGCAGCTTAGTTTCGGGATCCGACAATACTGAAGCTTTCTTT. V gene TRBV11-2 combines with J gene TRBJ1-1; D is undetermined. Germline assignment: CDR1 SGHAT and CDR2 FQNNGV. V lost 1 base to trimming and J lost 5 bases, with 17 bases between them. This CDR3 comprises 16 residues.

The chain combines TRBV12-3 or TRBV12-4 with TRBJ1-5; D remains unclear. CDR3 length equals 15 residues. V lost 6 bases to trimming and J lost 1 base, with 13 bases between them. CDR3 sequence reads: CASSARGQSNQPQHF. CDR3 in DNA: TGTGCCAGCAGCGCCAGAGGTCAAAGCAATCAGCCCCAGCATTTT.

The V call is TRBV20-1, the J call TRBJ1-1; D might be TRBD1 (6 bases). Germline V gene data show CDR1 as DFQATT and CDR2 as SNEGSKA (reference sequence). The CDR3 is made up of 12 amino acids. Trimming shortened V by 0 bases and J by 11 bases, and 13 bases separated the two germline ends. The CDR3 is CSAREGGGEAFF. For the CDR3, the DNA is TGCAGTGCTAGAGAGGGGGGCGGTGAGGCTTTCTTT.

The genes are TRBV3-1 and TRBJ1-6; tentatively, D is TRBD1 (5 bases). The V gene lost 0 bases and the J gene lost 8 bases, with 11 bases spanning the gap. The germline V gene has CDR1 LGHDT and CDR2 YNNKEL (reference sequence). This CDR3 is built from 15 residues. CDR3 sequence: CASSQEGAPHSPLHF. The CDR3 DNA is TGTGCCAGCAGCCAAGAAGGGGCCCCTCATTCACCCCTCCACTTT.

The rearrangement joins TRBV28 to TRBJ1-1, with a weak D call TRBD1 (6 bases). The CDR3 is made up of 15 amino acids. CDR1 and CDR2 (germline): MDHEN, SYDVKM. V was clipped by 7 bases and J by 1 base, with 16 bases between them. The CDR3 loop is CASTTGGASNTEAFF. The CDR3 coding sequence is TGTGCCAGCACGACGGGGGGCGCGTCGAACACTGAAGCTTTCTTT.

The chain joins TRBV20-1 to TRBJ2-7; D remains unclear. Germline V gene sequence: CDR1 DFQATT, CDR2 SNEGSKA (reference sequence). Trimming pared 2 bases from V and 10 bases from J, leaving 12 bases between. The CDR3 contains 11 residues. The CDR3, as DNA: TGCAGTGCTAGATGGATCTCACCCCAGTACTTC. This gives the protein CSARWISPQYF.

CDR3 protein: CAWRLRDRDYGYTF. The CDR3 DNA is TGTGCCTGGAGGCTGCGGGACAGGGACTATGGCTACACCTTC. V and J are TRBV30 and TRBJ1-2; 9 nucleotides line up with TRBD1. The germline V gene has CDR1 GTSNPN and CDR2 SVGIG (reference sequence). The CDR3 runs 14 residues. J gave up 3 bases and V 3 bases, and 5 bases lay outside the gene matches.

In this sample, this clonotype turned up once. CDR3 DNA: TGTGCCAGCACTCTCTTGGAGGCAGGGACCGGGGAGCTGTTTTTT. Residues: CASTLLEAGTGELFF. This chain uses TRBV12-3 or TRBV12-4 with TRBJ2-2; D may be TRBD1 or TRBD2 (5 bases each). The CDR3 runs 15 residues. The ends were cut back, 7 bases at V and 5 bases at J, with 17 bases in the middle.

The genes are TRBV12-3 or TRBV12-4 and TRBJ1-4; no clear D gene. The V end was cut by 2 bases, the J end by 8 bases, with 9 bases between. CDR3 length: 13 residues. For the CDR3, the DNA is TGTGCCAGCAGTTTATCGGGGTTGGAAAAACTGTTTTTT. The encoded protein is CASSLSGLEKLFF.

This sequence joins TRBV7-9 and TRBJ2-7, with D tentatively TRBD2 (6 bases). The CDR3 has 14 amino acids. From germline, CDR1 is SEHNR and CDR2 FQNEAQ (reference sequence). V was clipped by 5 bases and J by 7 bases, with 18 bases between them. The CDR3 nucleotides are TGTGCCAGCAGCCCGGCCTCGGCGGGGTGGGAGCAGTACTTC. It specifies CASSPASAGWEQYF.

The chain joins TRBV28 to TRBJ2-5; D might be TRBD2 (5 bases). Germline CDR1 is MDHEN and CDR2 is SYDVKM. The V gene lost 6 bases and the J gene lost 2 bases, with 13 bases spanning the gap. There are 14 residues in the CDR3. CDR3 in amino acids: CASRRTGIQETQYF. The CDR3 DNA sequence: TGTGCCAGCAGGCGGACTGGCATACAAGAGACCCAGTACTTC. The full variable domain, its missing parts supplied by reference TRBV28 and TRBJ2-5, is DVKVTQSSRYLVKRTGEKVFLECVQDMDHENMFWYRQDPGLGLRLIYFSYDVKMKEKGDIPEGYSVSREKKERFSLILESASTNQTSMYLCASRRTGIQETQYFGPGTRLLVL.

This chain links TRBV28 with TRBJ1-3; D is ambiguous. V was pared by 10 bases and J by 4 bases, with 11 bases between. CDR3 length equals 12 residues. Germline V gene data show CDR1 as MDHEN and CDR2 as SYDVKM. The CDR3 reads CATIPDGNTIYF. In DNA, the CDR3 is TGTGCCACGATCCCCGACGGAAACACCATATATTTT.

The chain has TRBV12-5 and TRBJ2-3; no reliable D call. CDR1 is LGHNT, CDR2 FRNRAP, per germline. The germline V and J ends were trimmed by 2 bases and 3 bases, with 6 bases remaining between them. This CDR3 has 13 residues. The CDR3 coding sequence is TGTGCTAGTGGTTTGATAGGGACAGATACGCAGTATTTT. Its protein is CASGLIGTDTQYF.

A single count supports this clonotype. The rearrangement joins TRBV20-1 to TRBJ2-5, with TRBD2 matching over 9 bases. From germline, CDR1 is DFQATT and CDR2 SNEGSKA (reference sequence). This CDR3 has 15 residues. Trimming removed 2 bases from V and 7 bases from J; junction bases left unmatched: 11. This CDR3 is CSARRPSGARGTQYF. CDR3 sequence (DNA): TGCAGTGCTAGACGTCCTAGCGGGGCCCGAGGGACCCAGTACTTC.

The genes are TRBV11-1 and TRBJ1-6, with D hard to call. In germline, CDR1 is SGHAT, CDR2 FQDESV (reference sequence). This CDR3 comprises 15 residues. Trimming shortened V by 2 bases and J by 5 bases, and 10 bases separated the two germline ends. CDR3 loop: CASSLWGRDNSPLHF. For the CDR3, the DNA is TGTGCCAGCAGCTTATGGGGAAGAGATAATTCACCCCTCCACTTT. Filled out from reference TRBV11-1 and TRBJ1-6, the complete variable domain reads EAEVAQSPRYKITEKSQAVAFWCDPISGHATLYWYRQILGQGPELLVQFQDESVVDDSQLPKDRFSAERLKGVDSTLKIQPAELGDSAMYLCASSLWGRDNSPLHFGNGTRLTVT.

This sequence joins TRBV6-2 or TRBV6-3 and TRBJ2-1; 10 nucleotides line up with TRBD2. J lost 7 bases, V lost 2 bases, and 5 bases had no gene match. Per the germline V gene, CDR1 is MNHEY and CDR2 is SVGEGT. CDR3 length equals 15 residues. DNA for the CDR3: TGTGCCAGCAGTTACGCACTAGCGGGGACGAATGAGCAGTTCTTC. Translating gives CASSYALAGTNEQFF.